The 24 T cell receptor beta chains in this list originate from one sample, sequenced in a study of cytomegalovirus exposure and HLA in healthy donors. The PCR was carried out with 60 Vbeta primers and 13 Jbeta primers. Repertoires were generated with immunoSEQ multiplex PCR, while TCRdb's copy carries only in-frame clones and drops some. The sample holds roughly 200,000 clones, over 75% seen once. What was sequenced was PBMCs. These receptors all come from a woman in her 30s in good health and CMV-seronegative.

This chain connects TRBV7-2 to TRBJ2-3; a possible D gene is TRBD1 (5 bases). Germline lookup yields CDR1 SGHTA and CDR2 FQGNSA. This CDR3 contains 13 residues. With 5 bases removed from V and 4 bases from J, the gap between germline ends came to 10 bases. The CDR3 sequence is CASSARVSDTQYF. In DNA form, the CDR3 reads TGTGCCAGCAGCGCCAGGGTTTCAGATACGCAGTATTTT.

A remark on this clone: Other DNA sequences of this sample code for an identical CDR3. As DNA, the CDR3 is TGTGCCAGCAGCCTATCGTTGAATGAGCAGTTCTTC. It is translated as CASSLSLNEQFF. The chain uses TRBV5-4 and TRBJ2-1; D not resolved. V lost 4 bases to trimming and J lost 7 bases, with 9 bases between them. The CDR3 runs to 12 residues. Looked up from germline, CDR1 is SGHNT and CDR2 is YYREEE (reference sequence).

This chain connects TRBV6-5 to TRBJ1-4; possibly TRBD1 for D (5 bases). Trimming left V 5 bases short and J 7 bases short, with 17 bases between. CDR1 and CDR2 from the germline V gene are MNHEY and SVGAGI. CDR3 size: 15 residues. The CDR3 spells CASSNGWGLFEKLFF. The CDR3 DNA reads TGTGCCAGCAGTAACGGCTGGGGACTATTTGAAAAACTGTTTTTT.

The rearrangement joins TRBV4-1 to TRBJ2-7, with 9 bases fitting TRBD2. V gave up 3 bases and J gave up 2 bases; unmatched junction bases: 8. There are 16 residues in the CDR3. Germline CDR1 MGHRA, CDR2 YSYEKL. The CDR3 bases are TGCGCCAGCAGCCATGCCGGGACTAGCAGGACCTACGAGCAGTACTTC. Amino acids: CASSHAGTSRTYEQYF.

The CDR3 DNA follows: TGCGCCAGCAGCCAAGATACTAGCGGGGGGGCACGTCTCTATGAGCAGTTCTTC. This sequence encodes CASSQDTSGGARLYEQFF. J is TRBJ2-1 and V is TRBV4-1, with 13 bases matching TRBD2. CDR1 and CDR2 from the germline V gene are MGHRA and YSYEKL. V dropped 0 bases and J dropped 8; count of bases not matched to a gene: 10. This CDR3 contains 18 residues.

This sequence joins TRBV19 and TRBJ1-5; 7 bases align to TRBD1. Per germline, CDR1 LNHDA and CDR2 SQIVND (reference sequence). The junction had 6 bases not matched to a gene; V was cut back by 5 bases and J by 11 bases. The CDR3 totals 12 residues. The CDR3 DNA reads TGTGCCAGTAGTGTTCGGACAGGCGCCCAGCATTTT. It translates to CASSVRTGAQHF.

The CDR3 nucleotides are TGTGCCAGCACCCGATCGACCGACAATAAGGATCAGCCCCAGCATTTT. Translating it yields CASTRSTDNKDQPQHF. The chain uses TRBV7-9 and TRBJ1-5; unclear D gene. V shed 7 bases and J shed 5 bases, with 21 bases lying between them. CDR3 size: 16 residues. Germline-derived CDR1 and CDR2 are SEHNR and FQNEAQ (reference sequence).

The genes are TRBV6-1 and TRBJ1-1; no firm D call. Trimming stripped 6 bases from V and 8 bases from J, with 10 bases between. This CDR3 is built from 11 residues. Germline V gene data show CDR1 as MNHNS and CDR2 as SASEGT. As DNA, the CDR3 is TGTGCCAGCAGAGAAAACAGAGAAGCTTTCTTT. Its translation: CASRENREAFF.

This rearrangement joins TRBV18 to TRBJ1-5; the D gene is possibly TRBD1 (6 bases). CDR1 KGHSH and CDR2 LQKENI come from the germline V gene. V shed 5 bases and J shed 3 bases, with 14 bases lying between them. This CDR3 contains 15 residues. CDR3 sequence reads: CASSANPGDNQPQHF. The CDR3 nucleotides read TGTGCCAGCTCAGCGAATCCAGGGGACAATCAGCCCCAGCATTTT. Drawing the rest from reference TRBV18 and TRBJ1-5, the complete variable domain is NAGVMQNPRHLVRRRGQEARLRCSPMKGHSHVYWYRQLPEEGLKFMVYLQKENIIDESGMPKERFSAEFPKEGPSILRIQQVVRGDSAAYFCASSANPGDNQPQHFGDGTRLSIL.

The chain carries TRBV11-2 and TRBJ2-7; 15 bases are a match to TRBD2. Germline CDR1 is SGHAT and CDR2 is FQNNGV. This CDR3 has 15 residues. The junction had 7 bases not matched to a gene; V was cut back by 5 bases and J by 8 bases. The CDR3 DNA sequence: TGTGCCAGCAGCCCCGGGACTAGCGGGGGGTGCAAGCAGTACTTC. Residues: CASSPGTSGGCKQYF.

The gene calls are TRBV21-1 and TRBJ2-7; TRBD1, the table's D call, lacks a check against the DNA. TRBV21-1 is classified as a pseudogene. This CDR3 comprises 14 residues. CDR3 bases: TGTGCCAGCAGCCCACGGACAATCCCGCGCGAGCAGTACTTC. It is translated as CASSPRTIPREQYF.

A remark on this clone: One junction end does not reproduce the germline sequence, and a read error may be involved. V usage is TRBV6-6 and J usage is TRBJ2-7; TRBD1 is a possible D gene (6 bases). The germline gives CDR1 MNHNY, CDR2 SVGAGI (reference sequence). CDR3 length equals 12 residues. The CDR3 coding sequence is TGTGCCAGCAGTTACTCAACACAGGGACGGCTCTTC. Amino acid sequence: CASSYSTQGRLF.

This clone was counted a single time. The rearrangement joins TRBV4-1 to TRBJ1-5, with TRBD1 identical over 8 bases. The J segment lost 2 bases and the V segment lost 0 bases, leaving 12 bases of the junction unmatched. The V gene's germline CDR1 is MGHRA and CDR2 YSYEKL. This CDR3 is built from 19 residues. CDR3 region: CASSQDPRQGKGGNQPQHF. DNA of the CDR3: TGCGCCAGCAGCCAAGACCCTCGACAGGGGAAAGGTGGCAATCAGCCCCAGCATTTT.

Points on this clone: At the DNA level, this CDR3 is encoded by other sequences in the same sample as well. The chain employs TRBV27 and TRBJ2-7; no clear D gene. The CDR3 sequence is 13 residues long. Germline V gene data show CDR1 as MNHEY and CDR2 as SMNVEV (reference sequence). Trimming left V 2 bases short and J 4 bases short, with 9 bases between. Here the CDR3 DNA reads TGTGCCAGCAGTTTAGGGCGCAGTTACGAGCAGTACTTC. It is translated as CASSLGRSYEQYF.

This chain uses TRBV2 with TRBJ1-2; no clear D gene. The CDR3 has 12 residues. V was pared by 4 bases and J by 6 bases, with 9 bases between. Germline loops: CDR1 SNHLY, CDR2 FYNNEI. The CDR3, as DNA: TGTGCCAGCAGTGGCGGCAGTAATGGCTACACCTTC. Its translation: CASSGGSNGYTF.

In the case of this clone: This sample includes further DNA sequences coding for the same CDR3. As DNA, the CDR3 is TGTGCCAGCAGCTTAGGGGGCACAGATACGCAGTATTTT. This sequence encodes CASSLGGTDTQYF. The chain uses TRBV5-4 and TRBJ2-3, with D possibly TRBD1 on 5 matching bases. Germline V gives CDR1 SGHNT, CDR2 YYREEE (reference sequence). The V gene lost 2 bases and the J gene lost 1 base, with 5 bases spanning the gap. This CDR3 comprises 13 residues.

The chain couples TRBV7-9 to TRBJ1-2; 7 bases are shared with TRBD1. Germline V gene data show CDR1 as SEHNR and CDR2 as FQNEAQ (reference sequence). After removal of 0 bases from V and 4 bases from J, the junction contained 2 bases not matched to a gene. CDR3 length: 14 residues. The CDR3 loop is CASSLAGGLYGYTF. The DNA of the CDR3 is TGTGCCAGCAGCTTAGCAGGGGGCCTCTATGGCTACACCTTC.

The chain links TRBV5-1 to TRBJ1-6; the D gene is possibly TRBD1 (5 bases). The CDR3 covers 18 residues. Trimming removed 2 bases from V and 0 bases from J, with 15 bases in between. The V gene's germline CDR1 is SGHRS and CDR2 YFSETQ. CDR3 sequence: CASSFYRQGSSYNSPLHF. The CDR3 nucleotides are TGCGCCAGCAGCTTTTATCGGCAGGGAAGCTCCTATAATTCACCCCTCCACTTT. The full variable domain, completed using reference TRBV5-1 and TRBJ1-6, is KAGVTQTPRYLIKTRGQQVTLSCSPISGHRSVSWYQQTPGQGLQFLFEYFSETQRNKGNFPGRFSGRQFSNSRSEMNVSTLELGDSALYLCASSFYRQGSSYNSPLHFGNGTRLTVT.

This clone was observed a single time. J is TRBJ2-3 and V is TRBV19, with a weak D call TRBD2 (7 bases). The CDR3 sequence is 17 residues long. The V end lost 5 bases, the J end lost 2 bases, and 20 bases lay between the germline ends. Germline V CDR1 and CDR2: LNHDA, SQIVND (reference sequence). The CDR3 DNA sequence: TGTGCCAGTAGTCCAAGACGGAGTGGGGGGGCCACAGATACGCAGTATTTT. Protein: CASSPRRSGGATDTQYF.

This clone was seen just once. This chain connects TRBV28 to TRBJ1-6; D is unclear. Between the trimmed V and J ends, which lost 2 bases and 6 bases, there was a span of 11 bases. CDR1 is MDHEN, CDR2 SYDVKM, per germline. This CDR3 contains 15 residues. CDR3 region: CASSLGGNSNSPLHF. CDR3 sequence (DNA): TGTGCCAGCAGTTTAGGAGGGAACTCTAATTCACCCCTCCACTTT.

This clone was seen only once. The chain employs TRBV11-2 and TRBJ2-5, with a possible D match to TRBD2 (6 bases). Gene TRBJ2-7 matches the end of the DNA better, so the J call may be wrong. This CDR3 has 15 residues. CDR1 is SGHAT and CDR2 is FQNNGV in the germline V gene. The CDR3 DNA sequence: TGTGCCAGCAGCTTAGGGTGGGACTTAAACTACGAGCAGTACTTC. The encoded protein is CASSLGWDLNYEQYF.

In DNA form, the CDR3 reads TGTGCCAGCATAAGATTGGCCGGGGTCGAGACCCAGTACTTC. Protein sequence: CASIRLAGVETQYF. The chain links TRBV2 to TRBJ2-5, with D possibly matching TRBD2 (5 bases). The ends were cut back, 7 bases at V and 5 bases at J, with 17 bases in the middle. Germline V CDR1 and CDR2: SNHLY, FYNNEI. CDR3 length: 14 residues.

This sequence joins TRBV9 and TRBJ1-2, with 9 bases matching TRBD1. Trimming took 5 bases from V and 2 from J; bases not matched to a gene: 7. Germline V lookup: CDR1 SGDLS, CDR2 YYNGEE. The CDR3 runs 15 residues. The CDR3 spells CASRGQGLLNYGYTF. DNA of the CDR3: TGTGCCAGCAGGGGACAGGGTCTTCTAAACTATGGCTACACCTTC.

Worth noting for this clone: The sample contains more than one DNA sequence encoding this CDR3. The chain uses TRBV6-1 and TRBJ1-2, with D tentatively TRBD1 (5 bases). The CDR3 runs to 12 residues. Germline CDR1 is MNHNS and CDR2 is SASEGT. V dropped 6 bases and J dropped 5 bases, with 10 bases sitting between them. CDR3 protein: CASRGGGYGYTF. The DNA of the CDR3 is TGTGCCAGCAGGGGCGGGGGATATGGCTACACCTTC.